These 6 T cell receptor beta chains originate from one sample sequenced in a study of T cell changes during pregnancy in multiple sclerosis. The data were produced by immunoSEQ multiplex PCR, yet TCRdb's version contains in-frame clones alone and is incomplete. The sample includes about 60,000 clones, about 92% of them seen just once. Sequencing used peripheral blood, obtained in the second trimester of pregnancy. The source of these receptors is a female donor in good health, enrolled as a control in a pregnancy study.

The rearrangement links TRBV19 to TRBJ1-1; 10 nucleotides align to TRBD1. The CDR3 length is 14 residues. From germline, CDR1 is LNHDA and CDR2 SQIVND (reference sequence). The junction had 5 bases not matched to a gene; V was cut back by 6 bases and J by 4 bases. CDR3: CASSQGTGVTEAFF. CDR3 nucleotide sequence: TGTGCCAGTAGCCAAGGGACAGGGGTCACTGAAGCTTTCTTT.

V is TRBV6-1 and J is TRBJ2-7, with D maybe TRBD2 (6 bases). The CDR3 is 15 residues long. Germline values: CDR1 MNHNS, CDR2 SASEGT. The V gene lost 3 bases and the J gene lost 3 bases, with 15 bases spanning the gap. The CDR3 here is CASSEEGSNRYEQYF. CDR3 coding DNA: TGTGCCAGCAGTGAGGAGGGGTCGAATCGCTACGAGCAGTACTTC.

The genes are TRBV30 and TRBJ2-6; D is perhaps TRBD2 (5 bases). Trimming took off 1 base at V and 2 bases at J, with 6 bases between the two ends. Germline V CDR1 and CDR2: GTSNPN, SVGIG (reference sequence). The CDR3 is made up of 14 amino acids. The CDR3 sequence: CAWSDGAGANVLTF. CDR3 bases: TGTGCCTGGAGTGACGGGGCTGGGGCCAACGTCCTGACTTTC.

The rearrangement joins TRBV28 to TRBJ1-2, with a possible D match to TRBD1 (5 bases). This CDR3 is built from 16 residues. V gave up 2 bases and J gave up 7 bases, with 20 bases separating them. CDR1 is MDHEN and CDR2 is SYDVKM in the germline V gene. CDR3 in amino acids: CASSLTMTDTRSGYTF. CDR3 DNA: TGTGCCAGCAGTTTAACGATGACGGACACCCGGAGTGGCTACACCTTC.

This rearrangement joins TRBV27 to TRBJ2-7; 11 nucleotides align to TRBD2. Germline V gene data show CDR1 as MNHEY and CDR2 as SMNVEV (reference sequence). The CDR3 has 15 amino acids. J was trimmed by 2 bases and V by 5 bases; bases with no gene match: 5. CDR3 amino acids: CASSLLAGVAYEQYF. The CDR3 nucleotides read TGTGCCAGCAGTCTACTAGCGGGAGTAGCCTACGAGCAGTACTTC.

This clone was observed once. The V gene is TRBV19, the J gene TRBJ2-5; D may be TRBD1 (6 bases). This CDR3 comprises 14 residues. Germline values: CDR1 LNHDA, CDR2 SQIVND (reference sequence). The V end was cut by 3 bases, the J end by 5 bases, with 13 bases between. The CDR3 nucleotides are TGTGCCAGTAGTATGGCAGGGGAAGTGGAGACCCAGTACTTC. Translation gives CASSMAGEVETQYF.